This T cell receptor beta chain was captured in a study of blood T cell repertoires in COVID-19. Overall study: The United States, Italy and Spain were the sources of the acute and convalescent COVID-19 samples. From T cells, B-cell-depleted T cells, or PBMCs came the material, which was cDNA or gDNA.

In the authors' methods: Reference gene primer amplification in the assay estimated nucleated cell counts. Data came from immunoSEQ multiplex PCR; TCRdb stores just in-frame clones and leaves some out. V, J and clone size were drawn from that table, and D and trimming were deduced from the DNA. The sample shows about 84,000 clones, around 82% of them seen only once. Sequencing was carried out using peripheral blood. This receptor was taken from a man of 80 years or more with active or convalescent COVID-19.

CDR3 bases: TGTGCCAGCAGTTTACAGGAGAACACTGAAGCTTTCTTT. Amino acid sequence: CASSLQENTEAFF. This chain links TRBV27 with TRBJ1-1; no clear D gene. CDR1 is MNHEY, CDR2 SMNVEV, per germline (reference sequence). CDR3 length: 13 amino acids. Trimming pared 2 bases from V and 1 base from J, leaving 5 bases between.